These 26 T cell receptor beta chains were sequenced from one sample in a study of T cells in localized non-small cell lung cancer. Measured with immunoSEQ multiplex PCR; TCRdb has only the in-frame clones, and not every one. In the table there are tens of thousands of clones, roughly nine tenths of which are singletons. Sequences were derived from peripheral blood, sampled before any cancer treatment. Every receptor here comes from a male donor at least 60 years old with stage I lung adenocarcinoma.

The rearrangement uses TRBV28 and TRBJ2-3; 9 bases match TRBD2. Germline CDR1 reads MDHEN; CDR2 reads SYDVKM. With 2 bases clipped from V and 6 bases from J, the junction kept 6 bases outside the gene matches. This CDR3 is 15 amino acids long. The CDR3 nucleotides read TGTGCCAGCAGTTTAATGGTAGCGGGAGCGGATACGCAGTATTTT. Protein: CASSLMVAGADTQYF.

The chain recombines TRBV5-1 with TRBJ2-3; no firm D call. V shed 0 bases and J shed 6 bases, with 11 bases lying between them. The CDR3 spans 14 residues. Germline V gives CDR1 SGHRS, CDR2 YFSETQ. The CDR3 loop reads CASSLEVPGDTQYF. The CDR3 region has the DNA TGCGCCAGCAGCTTGGAGGTTCCGGGTGATACGCAGTATTTT.

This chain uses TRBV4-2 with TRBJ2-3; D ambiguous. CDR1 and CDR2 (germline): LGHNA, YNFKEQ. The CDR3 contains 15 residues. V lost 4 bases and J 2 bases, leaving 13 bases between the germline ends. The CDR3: CASSPSVWTTDTQYF. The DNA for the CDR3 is TGTGCCAGCAGCCCGTCGGTTTGGACCACAGATACGCAGTATTTT.

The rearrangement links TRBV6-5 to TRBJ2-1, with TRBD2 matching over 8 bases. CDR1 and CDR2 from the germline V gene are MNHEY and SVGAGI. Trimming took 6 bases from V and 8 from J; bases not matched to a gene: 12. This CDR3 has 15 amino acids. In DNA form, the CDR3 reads TGTGCCAGCAGGCCCCGGGGGGGCCCTCGAGATGAGCAGTTCTTC. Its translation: CASRPRGGPRDEQFF.

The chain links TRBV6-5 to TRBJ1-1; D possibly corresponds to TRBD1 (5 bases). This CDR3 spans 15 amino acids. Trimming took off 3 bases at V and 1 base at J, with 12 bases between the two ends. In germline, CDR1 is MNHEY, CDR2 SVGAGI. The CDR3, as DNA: TGTGCCAGCAGTTATGGGGGTCTAGAGAACACTGAAGCTTTCTTT. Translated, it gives CASSYGGLENTEAFF.

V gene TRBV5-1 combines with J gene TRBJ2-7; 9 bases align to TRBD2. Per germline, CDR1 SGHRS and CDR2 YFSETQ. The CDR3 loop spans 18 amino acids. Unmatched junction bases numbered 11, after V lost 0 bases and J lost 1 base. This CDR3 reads CASSLAPGGSGSSYEQYF. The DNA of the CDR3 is TGCGCCAGCAGCTTGGCCCCCGGGGGTAGCGGGAGTTCCTACGAGCAGTACTTC.

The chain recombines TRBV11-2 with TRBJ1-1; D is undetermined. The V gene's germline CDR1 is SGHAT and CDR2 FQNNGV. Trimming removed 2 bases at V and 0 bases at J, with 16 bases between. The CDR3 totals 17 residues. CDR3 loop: CASSLSPISYMNTEAFF. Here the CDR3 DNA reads TGTGCCAGCAGCTTATCCCCTATATCGTATATGAACACTGAAGCTTTCTTT.

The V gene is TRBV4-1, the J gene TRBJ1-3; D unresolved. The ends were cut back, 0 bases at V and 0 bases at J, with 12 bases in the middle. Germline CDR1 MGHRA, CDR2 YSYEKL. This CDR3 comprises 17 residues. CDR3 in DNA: TGCGCCAGCAGCCAAGAAGGCAGAATTAGCTCTGGAAACACCATATATTTT. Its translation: CASSQEGRISSGNTIYF.

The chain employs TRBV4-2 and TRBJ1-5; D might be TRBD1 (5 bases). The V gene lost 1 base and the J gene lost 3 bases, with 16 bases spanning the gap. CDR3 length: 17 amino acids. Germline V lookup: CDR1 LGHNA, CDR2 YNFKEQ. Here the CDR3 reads CASSQVGWEGLNQPQHF. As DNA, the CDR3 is TGTGCCAGCAGCCAAGTGGGGTGGGAGGGACTCAATCAGCCCCAGCATTTT.

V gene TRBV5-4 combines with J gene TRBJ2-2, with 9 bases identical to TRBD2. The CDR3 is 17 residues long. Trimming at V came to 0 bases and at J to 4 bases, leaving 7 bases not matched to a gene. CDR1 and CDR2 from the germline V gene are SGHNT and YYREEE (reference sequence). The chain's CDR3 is CASSLEGASGITGELFF. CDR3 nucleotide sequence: TGTGCCAGCAGCTTGGAAGGGGCTAGCGGGATCACCGGGGAGCTGTTTTTT.

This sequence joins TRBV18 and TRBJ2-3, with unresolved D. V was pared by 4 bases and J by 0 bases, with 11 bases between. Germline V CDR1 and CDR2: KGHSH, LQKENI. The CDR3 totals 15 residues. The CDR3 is CASSLAPSSTDTQYF. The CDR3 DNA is TGTGCCAGCTCACTGGCTCCCTCGAGCACAGATACGCAGTATTTT.

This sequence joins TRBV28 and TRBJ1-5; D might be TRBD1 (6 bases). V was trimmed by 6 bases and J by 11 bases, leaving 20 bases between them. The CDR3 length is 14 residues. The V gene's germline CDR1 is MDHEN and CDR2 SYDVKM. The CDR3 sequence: CASSPGQTRGSQHF. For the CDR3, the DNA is TGTGCCAGCAGCCCTGGACAGACCCGAGGGTCCCAGCATTTT.

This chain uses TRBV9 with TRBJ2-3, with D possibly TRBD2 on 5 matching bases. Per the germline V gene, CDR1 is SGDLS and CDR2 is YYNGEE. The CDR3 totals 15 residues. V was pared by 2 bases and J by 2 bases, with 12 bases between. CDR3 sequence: CASSVTGLLTDTQYF. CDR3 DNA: TGTGCCAGCAGCGTGACCGGACTCCTCACAGATACGCAGTATTTT.

The CDR3: CASTGLAGGFYNEQFF. CDR3 coding DNA: TGTGCCAGTACCGGACTAGCGGGAGGGTTCTACAATGAGCAGTTCTTC. The chain joins TRBV19 to TRBJ2-1; 15 nucleotides agree with TRBD2. V lost 7 bases and J lost 3; bases outside the gene matches: 4. The CDR3 has 16 residues. Germline CDR1 LNHDA, CDR2 SQIVND (reference sequence).

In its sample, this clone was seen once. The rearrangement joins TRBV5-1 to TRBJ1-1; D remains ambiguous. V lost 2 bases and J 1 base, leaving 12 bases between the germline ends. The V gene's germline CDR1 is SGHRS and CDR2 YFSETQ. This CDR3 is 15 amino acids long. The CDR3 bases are TGCGCCAGCAGCTTTCTTGGTGCGTCGAACACTGAAGCTTTCTTT. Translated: CASSFLGASNTEAFF.

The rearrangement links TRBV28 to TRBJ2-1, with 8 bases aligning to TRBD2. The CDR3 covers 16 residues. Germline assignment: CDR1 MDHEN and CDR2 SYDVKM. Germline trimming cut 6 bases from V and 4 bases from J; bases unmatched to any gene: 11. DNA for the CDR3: TGTGCCAGCAGCCCCAGAGGTCGCGGGAGGTACAATGAGCAGTTCTTC. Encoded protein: CASSPRGRGRYNEQFF.

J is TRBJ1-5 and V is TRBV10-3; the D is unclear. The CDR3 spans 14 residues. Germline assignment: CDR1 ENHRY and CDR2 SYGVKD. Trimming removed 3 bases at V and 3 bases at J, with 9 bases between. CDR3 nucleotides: TGTGCCATCAGTGACCGGACGGACAATCAGCCCCAGCATTTT. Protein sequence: CAISDRTDNQPQHF.

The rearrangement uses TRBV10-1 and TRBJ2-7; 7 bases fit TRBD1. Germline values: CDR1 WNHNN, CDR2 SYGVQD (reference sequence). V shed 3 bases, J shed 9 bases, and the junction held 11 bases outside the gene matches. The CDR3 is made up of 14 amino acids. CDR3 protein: CASSEKRTGNGQYF. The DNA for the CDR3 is TGCGCCAGCAGTGAAAAGAGGACAGGCAACGGGCAGTACTTC.

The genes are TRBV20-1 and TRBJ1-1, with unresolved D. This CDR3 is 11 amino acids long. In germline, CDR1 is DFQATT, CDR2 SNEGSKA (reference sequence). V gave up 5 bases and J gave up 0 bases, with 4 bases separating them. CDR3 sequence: CSALVNTEAFF. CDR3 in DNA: TGCAGTGCTCTGGTGAACACTGAAGCTTTCTTT.

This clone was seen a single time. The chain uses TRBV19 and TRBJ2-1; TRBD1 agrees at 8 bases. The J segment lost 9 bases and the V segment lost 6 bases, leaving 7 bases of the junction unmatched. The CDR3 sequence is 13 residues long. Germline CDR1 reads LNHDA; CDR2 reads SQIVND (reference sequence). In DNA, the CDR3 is TGTGCCAGTAGCGGACAGGGAGCCAGTGAGCAGTTCTTC. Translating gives CASSGQGASEQFF. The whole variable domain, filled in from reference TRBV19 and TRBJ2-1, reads DGGITQSPKYLFRKEGQNVTLSCEQNLNHDAMYWYRQDPGQGLRLIYYSQIVNDFQKGDIAEGYSVSREKKESFPLTVTSAQKNPTAFYLCASSGQGASEQFFGPGTRLTVL.

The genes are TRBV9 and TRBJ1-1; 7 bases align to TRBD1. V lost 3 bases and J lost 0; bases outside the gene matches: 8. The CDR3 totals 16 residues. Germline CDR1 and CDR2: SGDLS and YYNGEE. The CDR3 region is CASSGGIGTVNTEAFF. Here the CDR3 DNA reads TGTGCCAGCAGCGGTGGCATAGGGACAGTGAACACTGAAGCTTTCTTT.

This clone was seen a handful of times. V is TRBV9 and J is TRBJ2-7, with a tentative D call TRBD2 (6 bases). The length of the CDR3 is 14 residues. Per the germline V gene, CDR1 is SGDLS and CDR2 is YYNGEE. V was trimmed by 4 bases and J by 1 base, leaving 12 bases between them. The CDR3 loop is CASSPDGGSYEQYF. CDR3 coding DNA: TGTGCCAGCAGCCCCGACGGGGGTTCCTACGAGCAGTACTTC. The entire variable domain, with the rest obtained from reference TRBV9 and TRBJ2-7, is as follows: DSGVTQTPKHLITATGQRVTLRCSPRSGDLSVYWYQQSLDQGLQFLIQYYNGEERAKGNILERFSAQQFPDLHSELNLSSLELGDSALYFCASSPDGGSYEQYFGPGTRLTVT.

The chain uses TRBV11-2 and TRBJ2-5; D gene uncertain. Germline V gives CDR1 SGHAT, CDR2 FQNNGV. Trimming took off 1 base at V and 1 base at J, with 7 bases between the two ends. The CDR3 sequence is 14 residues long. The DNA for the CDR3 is TGTGCCAGCAGCTTAGTCGGGTTCCAAGAGACCCAGTACTTC. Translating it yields CASSLVGFQETQYF.

Here the CDR3 DNA reads TGTGCCAGCAGAGCCGGATGGACCGGGGAGCTGTTTTTT. It is translated as CASRAGWTGELFF. V and J are TRBV7-2 and TRBJ2-2; D is uncertain. The CDR3 runs to 13 residues. The germline V gene has CDR1 SGHTA and CDR2 FQGNSA. V lost 6 bases, J lost 5 bases, and 10 bases lay in between.

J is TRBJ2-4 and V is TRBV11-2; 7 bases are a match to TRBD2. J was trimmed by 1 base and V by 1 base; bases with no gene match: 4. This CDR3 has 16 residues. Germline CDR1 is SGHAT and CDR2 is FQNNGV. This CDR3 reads CASSLVGGTAKNIQYF. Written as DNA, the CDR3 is TGTGCCAGCAGCTTAGTCGGGGGGACGGCCAAAAACATTCAGTACTTC.

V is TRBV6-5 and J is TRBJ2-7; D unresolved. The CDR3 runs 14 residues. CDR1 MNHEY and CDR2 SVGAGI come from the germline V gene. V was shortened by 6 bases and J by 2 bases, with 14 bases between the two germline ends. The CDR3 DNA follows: TGTGCCAGCAGAACCCCCGACATCCCCTACGAGCAGTACTTC. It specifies CASRTPDIPYEQYF.